The 7 T cell receptor beta chains presented below share a single source sample, sequenced in a study of blood T cell repertoires in COVID-19. Assay used: immunoSEQ multiplex PCR; TCRdb lists only in-frame clones, some missing. The sample lists about 69,000 clones, 60% to 85% occurring once. Sequencing was done on a sample of peripheral blood. The receptors here all came from a man aged 55 to 70 with acute or convalescent COVID-19.

This clone was detected only a few times. The rearrangement joins TRBV5-3 to TRBJ1-6; no clear D gene. Being an ORF, TRBV5-3 has a function that is uncertain. This CDR3 has 15 amino acids. Trimming shortened V by 1 base and J by 9 bases, and 14 bases separated the two germline ends. The CDR3 nucleotides are TGTGCCAGAAGCTTGACATCCTCTCGGGGTTCACCCCTCCACTTT. This translates into CARSLTSSRGSPLHF.

The gene calls are TRBV29-1 and TRBJ1-2, with D maybe TRBD1 (5 bases). Germline CDR1 reads SQVTM; CDR2 reads ANQGSEA. The CDR3 totals 14 residues. Trimming took 6 bases from V and 2 from J, leaving 16 bases between them. CDR3 nucleotide sequence: TGCAGCGTCCTTCAGAGACAGAACAACTATGGCTACACCTTC. Its protein product is CSVLQRQNNYGYTF.

This clone was observed a few times. The genes are TRBV10-3 and TRBJ1-2; 9 nucleotides align to TRBD1. Losses at the gene ends were 10 bases for V and 2 bases for J; bases not matched to a gene: 2. CDR1 and CDR2 (germline): ENHRY, SYGVKD. The CDR3 runs 12 residues. The CDR3 sequence: CATGTGNYGYTF. The CDR3 nucleotides are TGTGCCACCGGGACAGGGAACTATGGCTACACCTTC.

This clone appeared a few times. This sample also contains other DNA sequences that code for the same CDR3. The rearrangement uses TRBV18 and TRBJ1-1; TRBD1 might be the D (5 bases). Trimming cost V 2 bases and J 3 bases, with 10 bases left between them. CDR3 length: 14 amino acids. Per the germline V gene, CDR1 is KGHSH and CDR2 is LQKENI. CDR3 region: CASSPSGGDTEAFF. The CDR3 nucleotides are TGTGCCAGCTCACCATCCGGAGGGGACACTGAAGCTTTCTTT.

This clone was observed a single time. The chain carries TRBV5-1 and TRBJ1-2; TRBD1 aligns across 8 bases. V lost 3 bases, J lost 5 bases, and 6 bases stayed unmatched. In germline, CDR1 is SGHRS, CDR2 YFSETQ. The CDR3 sequence is 14 residues long. The CDR3 loop is CASSSSGQAYGYTF. CDR3 sequence (DNA): TGCGCCAGCAGCTCCTCGGGACAGGCTTATGGCTACACCTTC.

The chain carries TRBV7-3 and TRBJ1-2, with 8 nucleotides matching TRBD1. Germline lookup yields CDR1 SGHTA and CDR2 FQGTGA. CDR3 size: 13 residues. J gave up 6 bases and V 4 bases, and 4 bases lay outside the gene matches. CDR3 region: CASSSQGDHGYTF. CDR3 in DNA: TGTGCCAGCAGCTCACAGGGGGACCATGGCTACACCTTC.

The CDR3 loop is CASSEAGGRGRTEAFF. The CDR3 bases are TGTGCCAGCAGTGAGGCAGGGGGCAGGGGGCGTACTGAAGCTTTCTTT. The V call is TRBV6-4, the J call TRBJ1-1; 8 bases map to TRBD1. The germline gives CDR1 MRHNA, CDR2 SNTAGT. V lost 3 bases to trimming and J lost 5 bases; unmatched junction nucleotides: 11. The CDR3 runs to 16 residues.